The sequence of this T cell receptor (beta chain) was determined in a study of T cell changes during pregnancy in multiple sclerosis. Per the germline V gene, CDR1 is SGHVS and CDR2 is FNYEAQ. The CDR3 extends over 11 amino acids. V lost 1 base and J 9 bases, leaving 6 bases between the germline ends. The data were produced by immunoSEQ multiplex PCR, yet TCRdb's version contains in-frame clones alone and is incomplete. The sample lists 25,000 to 30,000 clones, roughly nine tenths seen once, with approximately 6% in the top ten. This sequence joins TRBV7-6 and TRBJ1-1; possibly TRBD1 for D (5 bases). The sample was CD8+ T cells from peripheral blood mononuclear cells, taken before pregnancy. This sequence originates from a female donor with multiple sclerosis, enrolled in a pregnancy study. DNA of the CDR3: TGTGCCAGCAGCTTAGGACAGAAAGCTTTCTTT. Its translation is CASSLGQKAFF.